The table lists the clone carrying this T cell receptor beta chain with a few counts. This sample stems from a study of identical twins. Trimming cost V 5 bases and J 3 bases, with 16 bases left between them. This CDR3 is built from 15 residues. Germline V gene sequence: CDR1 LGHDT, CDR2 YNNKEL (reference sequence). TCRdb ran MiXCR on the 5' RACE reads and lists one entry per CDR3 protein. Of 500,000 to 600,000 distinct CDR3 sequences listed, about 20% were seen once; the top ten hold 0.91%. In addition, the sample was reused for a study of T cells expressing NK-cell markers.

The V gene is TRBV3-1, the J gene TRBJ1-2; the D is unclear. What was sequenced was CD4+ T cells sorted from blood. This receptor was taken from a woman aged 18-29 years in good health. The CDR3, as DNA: TGTGCCAGCAGCGGGCGCTTTGGGGATCACTATGGCTACACCTTC. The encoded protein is CASSGRFGDHYGYTF. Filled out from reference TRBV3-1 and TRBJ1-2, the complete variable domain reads DTAVSQTPKYLVTQMGNDKSIKCEQNLGHDTMYWYKQDSKKFLKIMFSYNNKELIINETVPNRFSPKSPDKAHLNLHINSLELGDSAVYFCASSGRFGDHYGYTFGSGTRLTVV.